This paragraph covers one T cell receptor (beta chain) sequence. Its matching antigen is unknown. Repertoires were generated with immunoSEQ multiplex PCR, while TCRdb's copy carries only in-frame clones and drops some. The sample yields about 88,000 clones, under 95% seen once. From germline, CDR1 is SGHVS and CDR2 FNYEAQ. The CDR3 consists of 15 residues. With 3 bases removed from V and 9 bases from J, the gap between germline ends came to 15 bases. The sample originates from a study of graft-versus-host responses after intestinal transplantation. Across the whole study: Tacrolimus plus steroids were given to all recipients for approximately three years, preceded by anti-thymocyte globulin induction.

Study results and limitations: GvH clones appeared in recipient marrow, some first in ileum or blood. With peak circulating GvH clone levels came an association with early post-transplant HvG declines. High graft-versus-host to host-versus-graft T cell clonal ratios marked allografts of patients with graft-donor macrochimerism.

The clonotype originates from a human donor who was the organ donor for an intestinal transplant. The chain links TRBV7-6 to TRBJ1-6; a possible D gene is TRBD1 (6 bases). Sequenced material: unstimulated CD4+ T cells sorted from spleen or lymph node cells, taken before transplant. The CDR3 nucleotides read TGTGCCAGCAGCTTTAGTACAGGGAGGGGTTCACCCCTCCACTTT. Encoded protein: CASSFSTGRGSPLHF.